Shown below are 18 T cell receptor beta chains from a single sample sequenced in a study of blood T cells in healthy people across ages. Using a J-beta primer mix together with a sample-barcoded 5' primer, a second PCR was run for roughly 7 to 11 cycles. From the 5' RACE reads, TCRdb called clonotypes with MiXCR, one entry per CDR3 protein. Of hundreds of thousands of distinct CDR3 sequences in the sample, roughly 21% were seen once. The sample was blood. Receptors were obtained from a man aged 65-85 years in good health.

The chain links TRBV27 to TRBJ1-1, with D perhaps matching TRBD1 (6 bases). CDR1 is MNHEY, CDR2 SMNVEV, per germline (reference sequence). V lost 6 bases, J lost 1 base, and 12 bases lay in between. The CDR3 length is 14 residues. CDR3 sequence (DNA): TGTGCCAGCAGCCGGGACATCGGGAACACTGAAGCTTTCTTT. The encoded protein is CASSRDIGNTEAFF.

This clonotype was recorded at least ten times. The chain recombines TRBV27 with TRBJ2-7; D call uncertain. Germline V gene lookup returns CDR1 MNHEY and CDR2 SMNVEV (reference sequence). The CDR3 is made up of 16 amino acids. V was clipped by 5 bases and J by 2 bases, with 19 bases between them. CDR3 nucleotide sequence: TGTGCCAGCAGTACCCGATGGGGTCCAATCCCCTACGAGCAGTACTTC. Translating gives CASSTRWGPIPYEQYF.

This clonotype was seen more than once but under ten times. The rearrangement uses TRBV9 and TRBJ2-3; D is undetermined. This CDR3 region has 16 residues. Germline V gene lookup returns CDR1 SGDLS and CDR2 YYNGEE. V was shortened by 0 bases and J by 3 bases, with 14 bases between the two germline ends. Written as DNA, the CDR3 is TGTGCCAGCAGCGTAGCCCCCGGAAACCCGACAGATACGCAGTATTTT. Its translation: CASSVAPGNPTDTQYF.

The CDR3 nucleotides read TGTGCCAGCAGCCAAGGGCCTAGCGGGACTTACAATGAGCAGTTCTTC. Translated: CASSQGPSGTYNEQFF. The V gene is TRBV3-1, the J gene TRBJ2-1, with TRBD2 matching 9 bases. This CDR3 spans 16 amino acids. The germline CDR1 and CDR2 sequences are LGHDT and YNNKEL (reference sequence). V lost 1 base to trimming and J lost 4 bases; unmatched junction nucleotides: 5.

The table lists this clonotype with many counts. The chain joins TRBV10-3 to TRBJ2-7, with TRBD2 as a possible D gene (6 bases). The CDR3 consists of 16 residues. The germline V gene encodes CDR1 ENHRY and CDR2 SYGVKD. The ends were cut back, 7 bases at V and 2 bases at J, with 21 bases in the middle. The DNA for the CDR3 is TGTGCCATCACCGAGGGCGGGATGATACCCCCCTACGAGCAGTACTTC. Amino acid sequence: CAITEGGMIPPYEQYF.

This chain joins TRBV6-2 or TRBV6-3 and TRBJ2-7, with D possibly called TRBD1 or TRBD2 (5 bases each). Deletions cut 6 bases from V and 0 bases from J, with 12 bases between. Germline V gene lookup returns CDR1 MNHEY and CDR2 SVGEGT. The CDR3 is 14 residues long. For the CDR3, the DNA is TGTGCCAGCAGCCACGGGGACCCCTCCTACGAGCAGTACTTC. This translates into CASSHGDPSYEQYF.

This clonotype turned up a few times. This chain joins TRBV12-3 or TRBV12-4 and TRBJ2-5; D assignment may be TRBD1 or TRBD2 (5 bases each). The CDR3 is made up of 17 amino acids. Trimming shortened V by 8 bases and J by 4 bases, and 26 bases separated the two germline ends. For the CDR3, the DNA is TGTGCCAGCTCAACCAACGGGGCGGCTAGCACAAGAGAGACCCAGTACTTC. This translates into CASSTNGAASTRETQYF.

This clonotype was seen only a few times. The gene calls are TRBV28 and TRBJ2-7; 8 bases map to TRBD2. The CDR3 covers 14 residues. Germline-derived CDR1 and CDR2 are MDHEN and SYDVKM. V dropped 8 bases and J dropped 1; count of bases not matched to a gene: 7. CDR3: CASLSGTRSYEQYF. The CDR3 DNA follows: TGTGCCAGCCTCTCCGGGACTAGATCCTACGAGCAGTACTTC.

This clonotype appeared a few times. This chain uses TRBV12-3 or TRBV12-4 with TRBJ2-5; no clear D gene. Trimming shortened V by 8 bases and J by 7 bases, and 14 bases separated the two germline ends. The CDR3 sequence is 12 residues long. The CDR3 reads CASGLGTGTQYF. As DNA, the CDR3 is TGTGCCAGCGGCCTAGGTACGGGGACCCAGTACTTC.

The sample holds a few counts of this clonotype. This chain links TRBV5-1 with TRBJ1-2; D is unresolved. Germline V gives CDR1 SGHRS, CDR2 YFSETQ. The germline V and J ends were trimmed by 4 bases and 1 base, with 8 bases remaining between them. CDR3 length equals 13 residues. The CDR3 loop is CASSPTNNYGYTF. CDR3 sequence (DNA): TGCGCCAGCAGCCCTACCAATAACTATGGCTACACCTTC.

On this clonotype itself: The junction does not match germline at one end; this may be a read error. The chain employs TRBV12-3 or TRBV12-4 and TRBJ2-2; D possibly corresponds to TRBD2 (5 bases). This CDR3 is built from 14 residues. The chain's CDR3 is CASSPPPRTGELLF. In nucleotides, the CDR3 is TGTGCCAGCAGTCCCCCTCCTCGAACCGGGGAGCTGCTTTTT.

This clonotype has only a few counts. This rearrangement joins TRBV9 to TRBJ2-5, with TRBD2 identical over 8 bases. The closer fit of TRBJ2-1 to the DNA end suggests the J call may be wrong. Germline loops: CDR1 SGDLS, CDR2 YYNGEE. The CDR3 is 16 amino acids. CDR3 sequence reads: CASSVEGLDDFNEQFF. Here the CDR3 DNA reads TGTGCCAGCAGCGTAGAGGGACTAGACGACTTCAATGAGCAGTTCTTC.

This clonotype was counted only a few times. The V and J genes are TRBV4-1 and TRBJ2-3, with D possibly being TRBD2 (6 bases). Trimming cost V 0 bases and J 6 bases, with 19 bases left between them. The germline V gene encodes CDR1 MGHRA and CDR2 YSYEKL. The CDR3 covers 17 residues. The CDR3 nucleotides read TGCGCCAGCAGCCAAGATCCCCCGGGAGCGGGTAGGGATACGCAGTATTTT. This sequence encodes CASSQDPPGAGRDTQYF.

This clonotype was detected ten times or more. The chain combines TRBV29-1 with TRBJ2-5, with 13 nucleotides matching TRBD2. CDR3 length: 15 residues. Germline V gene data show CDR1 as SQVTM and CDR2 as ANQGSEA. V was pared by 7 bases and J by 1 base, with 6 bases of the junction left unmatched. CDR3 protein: CSAGTSGNFQETQYF. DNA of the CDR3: TGCAGCGCTGGGACTAGCGGGAACTTCCAAGAGACCCAGTACTTC.

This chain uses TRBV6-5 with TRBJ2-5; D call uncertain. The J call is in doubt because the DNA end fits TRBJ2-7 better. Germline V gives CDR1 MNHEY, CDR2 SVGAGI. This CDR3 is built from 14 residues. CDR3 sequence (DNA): TGTGCCAGCACCAACCGGGCCTTTAAAGACGAGCAGTACTTC. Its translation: CASTNRAFKDEQYF.

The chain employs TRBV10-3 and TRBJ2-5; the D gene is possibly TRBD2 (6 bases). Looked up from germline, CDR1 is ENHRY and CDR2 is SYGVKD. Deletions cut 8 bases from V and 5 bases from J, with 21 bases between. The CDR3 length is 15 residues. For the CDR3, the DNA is TGTGCCATCGGCCCGACTAGAGGAAATTCGGAGACCCAGTACTTC. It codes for CAIGPTRGNSETQYF.

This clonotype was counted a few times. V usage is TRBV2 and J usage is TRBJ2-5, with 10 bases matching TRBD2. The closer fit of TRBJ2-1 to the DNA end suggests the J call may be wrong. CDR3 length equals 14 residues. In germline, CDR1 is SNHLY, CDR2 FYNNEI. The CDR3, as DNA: TGTGCCAGCAGTGGGCTAGCGGGAGTACATGAGCAGTTCTTC. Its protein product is CASSGLAGVHEQFF.

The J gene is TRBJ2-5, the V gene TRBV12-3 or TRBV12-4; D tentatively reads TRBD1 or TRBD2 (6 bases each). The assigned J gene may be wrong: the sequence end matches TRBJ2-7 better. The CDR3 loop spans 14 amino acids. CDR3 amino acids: CASSLRGEAYEQYF. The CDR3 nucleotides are TGTGCCAGCAGTTTAAGGGGGGAAGCCTACGAGCAGTACTTC.